These 6 T cell receptor beta chains originate from one sample sequenced in a study of T cell responses to AZD1222 COVID-19 vaccine. The protocol was immunoSEQ multiplex PCR, while the TCRdb copy is restricted to in-frame clones and leaves out a portion. This table has 150,000 to 200,000 clones, roughly 87% appearing once. Sequenced material: peripheral blood, taken on day 0 of AZD1222 vaccination. The receptors originated from an adult in good health.

The gene calls are TRBV3-1 (or the pseudogene TRBV3-2) and TRBJ2-6; D might be TRBD1 (6 bases). The CDR3 sequence is 16 residues long. Germline CDR1 and CDR2: LGHDT and YNNKEL (reference sequence). The germline V and J ends were trimmed by 4 bases and 4 bases, with 14 bases remaining between them. CDR3 sequence (DNA): TGTGCCAGCAGCCTCTGGACCAGGGGAGGGGCCAACGTCCTGACTTTC. It specifies CASSLWTRGGANVLTF.

As concerns this clone: Within the sample, other DNA sequences also encode this same CDR3. The chain recombines TRBV7-2 with TRBJ2-1; TRBD1 is a possible D gene (5 bases). Trimming cost V 4 bases and J 8 bases, with 9 bases left between them. Germline values: CDR1 SGHTA, CDR2 FQGNSA. The CDR3 loop spans 12 amino acids. The CDR3 DNA sequence: TGTGCCAGCAGCTCTCAGGGCTATGAGCAGTTCTTC. It codes for CASSSQGYEQFF.

The chain carries TRBV13 and TRBJ2-7; 8 bases line up with TRBD1. The CDR3 covers 14 residues. Losses at the gene ends were 0 bases for V and 4 bases for J; bases not matched to a gene: 2. The V gene's germline CDR1 is PRHDT and CDR2 FYEKMQ (reference sequence). The CDR3 DNA is TGTGCCAGCAGCTTAGGGGACAGGGAGTACGAGCAGTACTTC. Its translation is CASSLGDREYEQYF.

A few counts support this clone. The chain recombines TRBV10-3 with TRBJ2-3; D is uncertain. This CDR3 is 15 amino acids long. Germline V gene sequence: CDR1 ENHRY, CDR2 SYGVKD. Trimming removed 2 bases from V and 0 bases from J, with 9 bases in between. CDR3 residues: CAISEASYSTDTQYF. CDR3 DNA: TGTGCCATCAGTGAGGCCTCGTATAGCACAGATACGCAGTATTTT.

The chain has TRBV10-2 and TRBJ2-3; possibly TRBD2 for D (7 bases). CDR3 length: 14 residues. CDR1 WSHSY and CDR2 SAAADI come from the germline V gene. Trimming removed 8 bases from V and 4 bases from J, with 16 bases in between. The CDR3 sequence is CASSISGGADTQYF. The CDR3 DNA reads as TGCGCCAGCTCGATTTCGGGGGGCGCAGATACGCAGTATTTT.

This sequence joins TRBV29-1 and TRBJ2-7, with unresolved D. Germline-derived CDR1 and CDR2 are SQVTM and ANQGSEA. Trimming left V 6 bases short and J 3 bases short, with 12 bases between. The CDR3 covers 12 residues. The CDR3 loop reads CSVIQDGYEQYF. In DNA, the CDR3 is TGCAGCGTCATCCAGGACGGCTACGAGCAGTACTTC.